This TCR beta chain was sequenced in a study of blood T cell repertoires in COVID-19. Trimming cost V 4 bases and J 2 bases; bases outside gene matches: 4. The germline V gene encodes CDR1 MNHEY and CDR2 SVGEGT. This CDR3 contains 14 residues. Authors' analysis steps: Nucleated cell number was recorded as an estimate derived from reference gene primer amplification. The repertoire was sequenced with immunoSEQ multiplex PCR; TCRdb's copy has only in-frame clones and lacks some. For V, J and clone size, that table is used; D and trimming come from the DNA. The sample holds hundreds of thousands of clones; about 80% are singletons and the top ten take nearly 9%.

Sequenced sample: peripheral blood. This TCR was recovered from an elderly man with acute or convalescent COVID-19. The rearrangement links TRBV6-2 or TRBV6-3 to TRBJ1-1, with 7 bases that match TRBD1. The DNA of the CDR3 is TGTGCCAGCAGTTCGGGACAGATAAACACTGAAGCTTTCTTT. It codes for CASSSGQINTEAFF.